What follows is one T cell receptor (beta chain) and its context. Its antigen remains unidentified. The data belong to a study of shared clonotypes between healthy human individuals. About the research overall: Each donor's CD8 memory used one plate, CD8 naive two, each CD4 subset three. Study-wide results and limits: Memory subsets generally showed smaller estimated richness than naive subsets did.

Germline-derived CDR1 and CDR2 are SGHAT and FQNNGV. The CDR3 has 15 residues. J lost 2 bases, V lost 4 bases, and 5 bases had no gene match. Positively selected for CCR7, the CD45RO-negative cells used as naive CD8 cells excluded terminally differentiated effector memory CD45RA+ cells. Clones were sequenced by immunoSEQ multiplex PCR, and TCRdb holds only the in-frame ones, with some missing. The sample consists of roughly 570,000 clones, roughly 98% of them appearing once. This clonotype originated in a young man in good health. Sample: naive CD8+ T cells sorted from blood. This chain connects TRBV11-2 to TRBJ2-7, with 10 bases matching TRBD2. Here the CDR3 reads CASSYLAGGTYEQYF. Written as DNA, the CDR3 is TGTGCCAGCAGCTACTTAGCGGGAGGTACCTACGAGCAGTACTTC.